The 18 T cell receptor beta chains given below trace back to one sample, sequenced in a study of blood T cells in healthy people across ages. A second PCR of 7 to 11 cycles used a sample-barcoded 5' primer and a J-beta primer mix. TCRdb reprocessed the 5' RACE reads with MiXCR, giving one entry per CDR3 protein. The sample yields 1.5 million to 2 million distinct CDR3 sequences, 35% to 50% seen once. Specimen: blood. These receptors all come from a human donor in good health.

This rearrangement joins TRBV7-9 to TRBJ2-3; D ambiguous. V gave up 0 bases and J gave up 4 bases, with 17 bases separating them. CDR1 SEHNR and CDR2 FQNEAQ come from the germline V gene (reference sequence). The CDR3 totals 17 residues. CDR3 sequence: CASSLAPGRSTSDTQYF. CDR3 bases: TGTGCCAGCAGCTTAGCGCCGGGCAGGTCGACTTCAGATACGCAGTATTTT.

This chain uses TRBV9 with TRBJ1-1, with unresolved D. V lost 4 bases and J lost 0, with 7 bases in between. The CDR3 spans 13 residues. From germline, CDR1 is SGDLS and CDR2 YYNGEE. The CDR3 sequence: CASSITMNTEAFF. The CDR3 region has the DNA TGTGCCAGCAGCATTACAATGAACACTGAAGCTTTCTTT.

CDR3 loop: CASSQQTGGSQPQHF. Written as DNA, the CDR3 is TGTGCCAGCAGTCAACAGACAGGGGGTAGTCAGCCCCAGCATTTT. This rearrangement joins TRBV27 to TRBJ1-5; 9 nucleotides agree with TRBD1. The CDR3 runs to 15 residues. Germline CDR1 is MNHEY and CDR2 is SMNVEV (reference sequence). Losses at the gene ends were 5 bases for V and 6 bases for J; bases not matched to a gene: 8.

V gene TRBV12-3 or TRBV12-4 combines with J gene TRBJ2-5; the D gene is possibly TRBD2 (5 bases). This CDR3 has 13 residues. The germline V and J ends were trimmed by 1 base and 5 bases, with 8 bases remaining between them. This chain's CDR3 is CASSLVQRETQYF. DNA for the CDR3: TGTGCCAGCAGTTTAGTACAGCGGGAGACCCAGTACTTC.

The DNA for the CDR3 is TGTGCCAGCAGCCCCCCCCTAGGGACAGATACGCAGTATTTT. It is translated as CASSPPLGTDTQYF. The V call is TRBV4-2, the J call TRBJ2-3; no clear D gene. Germline V CDR1 and CDR2: LGHNA, YNFKEQ. Trimming removed 4 bases from V and 3 bases from J, with 11 bases in between. There are 14 residues in the CDR3.

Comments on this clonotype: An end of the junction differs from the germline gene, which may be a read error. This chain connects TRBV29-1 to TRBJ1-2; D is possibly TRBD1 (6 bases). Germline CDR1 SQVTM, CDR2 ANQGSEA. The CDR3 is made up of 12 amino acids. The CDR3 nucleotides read TGCAGCGTCCTGGACAGAAACTGTGGCTACACCTTC. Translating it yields CSVLDRNCGYTF.

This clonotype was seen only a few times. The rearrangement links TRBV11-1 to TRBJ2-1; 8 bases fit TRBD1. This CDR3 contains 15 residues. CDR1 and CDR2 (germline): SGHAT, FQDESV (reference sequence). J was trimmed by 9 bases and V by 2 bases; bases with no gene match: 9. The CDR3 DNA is TGTGCCAGCAGCTTAATTGGACAGGGAACTTCTGAGCAGTTCTTC. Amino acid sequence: CASSLIGQGTSEQFF.

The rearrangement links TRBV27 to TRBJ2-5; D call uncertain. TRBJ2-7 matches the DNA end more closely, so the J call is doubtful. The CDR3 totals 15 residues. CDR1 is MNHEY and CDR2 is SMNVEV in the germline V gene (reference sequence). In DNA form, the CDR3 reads TGTGCCAGCCGACCCGGCCTCCCCAGTTTGGACGAGCAGTACTTC. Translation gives CASRPGLPSLDEQYF.

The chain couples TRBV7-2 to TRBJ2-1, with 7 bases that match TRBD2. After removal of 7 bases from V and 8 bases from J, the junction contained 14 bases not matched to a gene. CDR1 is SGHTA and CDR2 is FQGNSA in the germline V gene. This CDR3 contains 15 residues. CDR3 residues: CASTERSGGRHEQFF. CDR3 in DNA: TGTGCCAGCACCGAGAGATCGGGGGGTAGGCATGAGCAGTTCTTC.

The CDR3 loop is CSARGGLAYEQYF. DNA for the CDR3: TGCAGTGCTAGAGGGGGGCTCGCCTACGAGCAGTACTTC. The J gene is TRBJ2-7, the V gene TRBV20-1, with D possibly matching TRBD1 (6 bases). Germline loops: CDR1 DFQATT, CDR2 SNEGSKA (reference sequence). The ends were cut back, 1 base at V and 2 bases at J, with 9 bases in the middle. There are 13 residues in the CDR3.

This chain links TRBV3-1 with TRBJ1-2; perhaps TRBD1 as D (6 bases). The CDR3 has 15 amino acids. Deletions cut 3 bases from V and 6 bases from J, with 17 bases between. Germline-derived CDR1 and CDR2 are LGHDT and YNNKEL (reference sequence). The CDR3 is CASSQPNWGADGYTF. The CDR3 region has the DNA TGTGCCAGCAGCCAGCCTAACTGGGGGGCGGATGGCTACACCTTC.

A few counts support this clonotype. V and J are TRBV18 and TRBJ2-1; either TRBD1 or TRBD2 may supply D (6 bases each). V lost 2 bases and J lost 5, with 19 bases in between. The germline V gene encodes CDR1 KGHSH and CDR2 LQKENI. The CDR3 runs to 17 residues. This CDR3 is CASSPFDLRDNHNEQFF. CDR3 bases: TGTGCCAGCTCACCATTCGACCTGCGGGACAACCACAATGAGCAGTTCTTC. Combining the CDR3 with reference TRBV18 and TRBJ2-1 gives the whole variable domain NAGVMQNPRHLVRRRGQEARLRCSPMKGHSHVYWYRQLPEEGLKFMVYLQKENIIDESGMPKERFSAEFPKEGPSILRIQQVVRGDSAAYFCASSPFDLRDNHNEQFFGPGTRLTVL.

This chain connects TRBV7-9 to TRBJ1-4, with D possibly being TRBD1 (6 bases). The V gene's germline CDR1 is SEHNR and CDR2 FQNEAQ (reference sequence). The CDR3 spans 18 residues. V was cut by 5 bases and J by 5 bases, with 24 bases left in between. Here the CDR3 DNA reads TGTGCCAGCAGCCCGTTTACGTGGGGGGCGACGATAAATGAAAAACTGTTTTTT. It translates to CASSPFTWGATINEKLFF.

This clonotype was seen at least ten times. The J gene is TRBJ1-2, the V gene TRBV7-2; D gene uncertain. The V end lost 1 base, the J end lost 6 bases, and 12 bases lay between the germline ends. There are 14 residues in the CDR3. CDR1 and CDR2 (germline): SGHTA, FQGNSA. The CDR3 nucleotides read TGTGCCAGCAGCTTAGAGTACGGGAGGGATGGCTACACCTTC. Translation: CASSLEYGRDGYTF.

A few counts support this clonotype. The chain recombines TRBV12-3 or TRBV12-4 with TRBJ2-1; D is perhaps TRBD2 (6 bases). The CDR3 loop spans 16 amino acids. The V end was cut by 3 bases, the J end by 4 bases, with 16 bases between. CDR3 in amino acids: CASSFMVAGLYNEQFF. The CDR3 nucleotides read TGTGCCAGCAGTTTTATGGTTGCGGGGCTGTACAATGAGCAGTTCTTC.

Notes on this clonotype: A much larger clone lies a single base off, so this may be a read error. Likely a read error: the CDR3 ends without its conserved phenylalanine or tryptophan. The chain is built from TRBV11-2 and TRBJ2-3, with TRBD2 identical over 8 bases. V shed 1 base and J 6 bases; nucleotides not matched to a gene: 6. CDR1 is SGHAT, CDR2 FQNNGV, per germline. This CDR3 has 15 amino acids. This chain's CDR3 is CASSLAGGLPDTQYC. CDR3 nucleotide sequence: TGTGCCAGCAGCTTAGCGGGGGGGTTACCCGATACGCAGTATTGT.

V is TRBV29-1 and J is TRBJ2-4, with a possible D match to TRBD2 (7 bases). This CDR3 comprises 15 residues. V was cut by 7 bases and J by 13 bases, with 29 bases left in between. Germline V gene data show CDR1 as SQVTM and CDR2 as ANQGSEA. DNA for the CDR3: TGCAGCGCCTTCGGGGGGACACTGGGAGAAGGTGAGCAGTACTTC. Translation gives CSAFGGTLGEGEQYF.

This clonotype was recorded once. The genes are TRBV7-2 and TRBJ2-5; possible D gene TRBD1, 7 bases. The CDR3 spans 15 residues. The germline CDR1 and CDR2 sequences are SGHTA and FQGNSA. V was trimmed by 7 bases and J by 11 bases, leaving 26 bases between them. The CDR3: CASTSRGDRYNEQYF. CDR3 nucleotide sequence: TGTGCCAGCACATCCAGGGGGGACCGCTACAATGAGCAGTACTTC.